These T cell receptor beta chains were read from a single sample in a study of T-cell memory formation after mild COVID-19. One entry per CDR3 protein results from TCRdb running MiXCR on the 5' RACE reads. The repertoire holds a few hundred thousand distinct CDR3 sequences, with about 10% as singletons. Sequencing was carried out using PBMCs or a T cell subset sorted from them (not recorded which). These receptors were obtained from a man aged 18 to 30 who had mild COVID-19 (a few samples of this study predate the infection). Cell type and time point are not known. Each CDR3 is given without its conserved first and last residue. The order of the fields is clone size, J gene, V gene, CDR3 protein. Clone size is given for some rows only: seen once, a few or many times, or a class if the clone is expanded.

clone size: -
J gene: TRBJ1-2
V gene: TRBV7-2
CDR3 protein: ASSLGSIYGYT

clone size: few
J gene: TRBJ2-3
V gene: TRBV5-5
CDR3 protein: ASTSPPSTDTQY

clone size: few
J gene: TRBJ1-6
V gene: TRBV20-1
CDR3 protein: SARRHQKDSPLH

clone size: few
J gene: TRBJ1-3
V gene: TRBV2
CDR3 protein: ASRRRQFSGNTIY

clone size: -
J gene: TRBJ1-1
V gene: TRBV4-2
CDR3 protein: ASSPSDRLNTEAF

clone size: -
J gene: TRBJ2-3
V gene: TRBV9
CDR3 protein: ASSVRAGRTDTQY

clone size: few
J gene: TRBJ1-4
V gene: TRBV12-3/TRBV12-4
CDR3 protein: ASSLGQLEKLF

clone size: few
J gene: TRBJ2-2
V gene: TRBV24-1
CDR3 protein: ATSDLRGPAGELF

clone size: many
J gene: TRBJ1-4
V gene: TRBV7-2
CDR3 protein: ASSLLKGPRATNEKLF

clone size: few
J gene: TRBJ1-1
V gene: TRBV7-6
CDR3 protein: ASSSDRGPTEAF

clone size: few
J gene: TRBJ2-7
V gene: TRBV7-2
CDR3 protein: ASSPRQGWYEQY

clone size: few
J gene: TRBJ2-3
V gene: TRBV7-3
CDR3 protein: ASSQDRTSTDTQY

clone size: -
J gene: TRBJ1-2
V gene: TRBV20-1
CDR3 protein: SARPQGKDYGYT

clone size: -
J gene: TRBJ2-5
V gene: TRBV6-2/TRBV6-3
CDR3 protein: ASSYPRWLAETQY

clone size: few
J gene: TRBJ2-5
V gene: TRBV5-1
CDR3 protein: ASSGPAGEETQY

clone size: -
J gene: TRBJ2-3
V gene: TRBV12-3/TRBV12-4
CDR3 protein: ASSPGQGGTDTQY

clone size: -
J gene: TRBJ2-2
V gene: TRBV4-2
CDR3 protein: ASSGLGDTGELF

clone size: few
J gene: TRBJ2-1
V gene: TRBV7-2
CDR3 protein: ASSLAYNEQF

clone size: few
J gene: TRBJ2-2
V gene: TRBV9
CDR3 protein: ASSVDHTLRPPGELF

clone size: many
J gene: TRBJ2-7
V gene: TRBV7-2
CDR3 protein: ASSLTSSYEQY

clone size: few
J gene: TRBJ1-1
V gene: TRBV7-2
CDR3 protein: ASSLVGATEAF

clone size: -
J gene: TRBJ2-3
V gene: TRBV5-1
CDR3 protein: ASSTGLAGITDTQY

clone size: many
J gene: TRBJ1-5
V gene: TRBV20-1
CDR3 protein: SAIGASNQPQH

clone size: -
J gene: TRBJ2-5
V gene: TRBV29-1
CDR3 protein: SVDPGETQY

clone size: few
J gene: TRBJ1-4
V gene: TRBV6-5
CDR3 protein: ASSRGQKLF

clone size: -
J gene: TRBJ2-2
V gene: TRBV12-5
CDR3 protein: ASGSSLPGGYTGELF

clone size: many
J gene: TRBJ2-3
V gene: TRBV5-1
CDR3 protein: ASSLSKDTQY

clone size: -
J gene: TRBJ2-2
V gene: TRBV13
CDR3 protein: ASSPNTPGLSGELF

clone size: -
J gene: TRBJ1-3
V gene: TRBV10-3
CDR3 protein: AIRKELVGNTIY

clone size: few
J gene: TRBJ1-6
V gene: TRBV5-1
CDR3 protein: ASSLGQGGSPLH

clone size: -
J gene: TRBJ2-3
V gene: TRBV4-3
CDR3 protein: ASSRTSGSANTQY

clone size: once
J gene: TRBJ2-7
V gene: TRBV5-5
CDR3 protein: ASSRWTGESYEQY

clone size: few
J gene: TRBJ1-3
V gene: TRBV4-2
CDR3 protein: ASSQGPDRGGNTIY

clone size: few
J gene: TRBJ2-7
V gene: TRBV2
CDR3 protein: ASTQGGPGSTAYEQY